These 20 T cell receptor beta chains share one sample of origin, sequenced in a study of patients and donors after allogeneic stem cell transplantation. TCRdb processed the RT-PCR reads anew with MiXCR; each CDR3 protein has one entry. Of about 110,000 distinct CDR3 sequences listed, 35% were seen once; the top ten hold 25% to 35%. Sequencing input: blood, either unsorted or a sorted T cell fraction (not recorded which). The origin of the receptors is a human donor who was either an allogeneic HSCT recipient or a stem cell or donor lymphocyte infusion donor (not recorded which). It is not recorded whose cells these are; they may come from a transplant donor.

This chain uses TRBV4-3 with TRBJ1-5; D gene unclear. Germline V CDR1 and CDR2: LGHNA, YSLEER. Between the trimmed V and J ends, which lost 1 base and 2 bases, there was a span of 15 bases. This CDR3 spans 17 amino acids. The CDR3 nucleotides are TGCGCCAGCAGCCAAGCCGCCGGGCTTGGGGGCAATCAGCCCCAGCATTTT. This encodes CASSQAAGLGGNQPQHF.

The CDR3 coding sequence is TGTGCCAGCAGCTTAGAGTTTATGGTAGCGCCTCACTCGGGAAACACCATATATTTT. Protein: CASSLEFMVAPHSGNTIYF. The chain employs TRBV7-8 and TRBJ1-3; no reliable D call. Per the germline V gene, CDR1 is SGHVS and CDR2 is FQNEAQ. V was cut by 1 base and J by 4 bases, with 23 bases left in between. CDR3 length: 19 residues.

This clonotype has just a few counts. The CDR3 DNA is TGTGCCAGCAGCTTAGAGGGCAGGGTGGCAGCTTTCTTT. As protein: CASSLEGRVAAFF. This chain links TRBV11-2 with TRBJ1-1; the D gene is possibly TRBD1 (5 bases). Trimming cost V 0 bases and J 10 bases, with 12 bases left between them. CDR1 and CDR2 (germline): SGHAT, FQNNGV. CDR3 length equals 13 residues.

This chain joins TRBV24-1 and TRBJ2-2; maybe TRBD1 (6 bases). Germline V gene sequence: CDR1 KGHDR, CDR2 SFDVKD. V lost 3 bases, J lost 0 bases, and 10 bases lay in between. The CDR3 sequence is 16 residues long. CDR3 sequence (DNA): TGTGCCACCAGTGATCTCAGGGGTTCGAACACCGGGGAGCTGTTTTTT. Amino acids: CATSDLRGSNTGELFF.

The genes are TRBV7-9 and TRBJ1-1; D perhaps matches TRBD1 (6 bases). The germline V and J ends were trimmed by 5 bases and 6 bases, with 19 bases remaining between them. Germline loops: CDR1 SEHNR, CDR2 FQNEAQ (reference sequence). The CDR3 sequence is 15 residues long. Written as DNA, the CDR3 is TGTGCCAGCAGCCCCCGCGGGGGCGAAACTGCTGAAGCTTTCTTT. The encoded protein is CASSPRGGETAEAFF. The variable domain in full, completed from reference TRBV7-9 and TRBJ1-1, reads DTGVSQNPRHKITKRGQNVTFRCDPISEHNRLYWYRQTLGQGPEFLTYFQNEAQLEKSRLLSDRFSAERPKGSFSTLEIQRTEQGDSAMYLCASSPRGGETAEAFFGQGTRLTVV.

This clonotype came up many times. V gene TRBV15 combines with J gene TRBJ1-2; possible D gene TRBD1, 6 bases. In germline, CDR1 is LNHNV, CDR2 YYDKDF (reference sequence). The ends were cut back, 3 bases at V and 5 bases at J, with 10 bases in the middle. This CDR3 has 13 amino acids. CDR3 sequence: CATSRTGGYGYTF. The CDR3 coding sequence is TGTGCCACCAGCAGGACAGGAGGGTATGGCTACACCTTC. Full variable domain (missing parts from reference TRBV15 and TRBJ1-2): DAMVIQNPRYQVTQFGKPVTLSCSQTLNHNVMYWYQQKSSQAPKLLFHYYDKDFNNEADTPDNFQSRRPNTSFCFLDIRSPGLGDTAMYLCATSRTGGYGYTFGSGTRLTVV.

The chain links TRBV29-1 to TRBJ1-1; D uncertain. CDR3 length: 11 amino acids. V was cut by 4 bases and J by 5 bases, with 8 bases left in between. The V gene's germline CDR1 is SQVTM and CDR2 ANQGSEA. CDR3 in DNA: TGCAGCGTTGTTAAAGGGACTGAAGCTTTCTTT. It codes for CSVVKGTEAFF.

This clonotype was picked up a small number of times. This chain joins TRBV18 and TRBJ1-5, with D possibly being TRBD1 (6 bases). The CDR3 extends over 15 amino acids. Per germline, CDR1 KGHSH and CDR2 LQKENI. With 3 bases removed from V and 5 bases from J, the gap between germline ends came to 14 bases. This CDR3 is CASSPTGSGDQPQHF. In DNA form, the CDR3 reads TGTGCCAGCTCACCCACAGGGAGCGGGGATCAGCCCCAGCATTTT.

The chain's CDR3 is CASSLAGAGRNNEQFF. The CDR3 DNA follows: TGTGCCAGCAGTTTAGCGGGGGCGGGAAGGAACAATGAGCAGTTCTTC. This chain uses TRBV12-3 or TRBV12-4 with TRBJ2-1; perhaps D is TRBD1 or TRBD2 (6 bases each). The V and J ends lost 0 bases and 5 bases respectively, with 14 bases between them. The CDR3 sequence is 16 residues long.

This chain links TRBV12-3 or TRBV12-4 with TRBJ2-1, with TRBD2 matching over 15 bases. V lost 4 bases, J lost 0 bases, and 13 bases stayed unmatched. The CDR3 is made up of 21 amino acids. In nucleotides, the CDR3 is TGTGCCAGCAGTTCCGGACTAGCGGGAGGGCCGGCCCTAAGCTCCTACAATGAGCAGTTCTTC. It is translated as CASSSGLAGGPALSSYNEQFF.

The chain uses TRBV12-3 or TRBV12-4 and TRBJ1-1; perhaps TRBD1 as D (5 bases). Trimming pared 2 bases from V and 13 bases from J, leaving 20 bases between. The CDR3 sequence is 14 residues long. The chain's CDR3 is CASSLSFVSQGLFF. The CDR3, as DNA: TGTGCCAGCAGTTTAAGTTTTGTAAGTCAGGGCCTTTTCTTT.

The table lists this clonotype with many counts. The gene calls are TRBV6-5 and TRBJ1-5; 7 nucleotides line up with TRBD1. CDR1 is MNHEY and CDR2 is SVGAGI in the germline V gene. With V trimmed by 7 bases and J by 5 bases, 5 bases remained unmatched. The CDR3 runs to 13 residues. Here the CDR3 reads CASKQGMYQPQHF. In DNA, the CDR3 is TGTGCCAGCAAACAGGGGATGTATCAGCCCCAGCATTTT.

V and J are TRBV10-3 and TRBJ2-7; D might be TRBD1 (5 bases). Germline CDR1 ENHRY, CDR2 SYGVKD. CDR3 length: 14 amino acids. V lost 10 bases to trimming and J lost 0 bases, with 16 bases between them. This chain's CDR3 is CATTLTASSYEQYF. CDR3 nucleotide sequence: TGTGCCACAACCCTGACAGCTAGCTCCTACGAGCAGTACTTC.

This clonotype was counted only a few times. The rearrangement links TRBV5-6 to TRBJ2-7; D uncertain. CDR3 length equals 11 residues. V was cut by 3 bases and J by 3 bases, with 4 bases left in between. Germline lookup yields CDR1 SGHDT and CDR2 YYEEEE. CDR3: CASSSVYEQYF. Here the CDR3 DNA reads TGTGCCAGCAGCTCCGTCTACGAGCAGTACTTC.

The chain couples TRBV7-8 to TRBJ1-3; D gene ambiguous. The ends were cut back, 3 bases at V and 5 bases at J, with 11 bases in the middle. The germline V gene has CDR1 SGHVS and CDR2 FQNEAQ. The CDR3 totals 14 residues. The CDR3 nucleotides are TGTGCCAGCAGCTTGAGGCCCCCAAGAAACACCATATATTTT. Translation: CASSLRPPRNTIYF.

About this clonotype: The junction and the germline gene differ at one end; a read error may be behind it. The chain uses TRBV7-7 and TRBJ1-2, with D tentatively TRBD1 (5 bases). The CDR3 consists of 15 residues. Germline V lookup: CDR1 SSHAT, CDR2 FNYEAQ (reference sequence). The CDR3 DNA sequence: TGTGCTAGCAGCTCTCTACGGGATTCAGGGTATGGCTACACCTTC. Amino acids: CASSSLRDSGYGYTF.

This clonotype was found a few times. The V call is TRBV6-5, the J call TRBJ1-2; D uncertain. V gave up 7 bases and J gave up 2 bases, with 14 bases separating them. The CDR3 runs to 14 residues. Germline assignment: CDR1 MNHEY and CDR2 SVGAGI. The DNA for the CDR3 is TGTGCCAGCACCAGGCGGGGATCAAACTATGGCTACACCTTC. This gives the protein CASTRRGSNYGYTF.

The V and J genes are TRBV20-1 and TRBJ2-7; D ambiguous. Germline CDR1 reads DFQATT; CDR2 reads SNEGSKA (reference sequence). The CDR3 sequence is 10 residues long. V was cut by 0 bases and J by 8 bases, with 5 bases left in between. The CDR3 DNA is TGCAGTGCTAGAGAGGGGAAGCAGTACTTC. Residues: CSAREGKQYF.

This clonotype appeared a few times. The J gene is TRBJ2-7, the V gene TRBV27, with TRBD2 identical over 7 bases. CDR1 and CDR2 (germline): MNHEY, SMNVEV (reference sequence). This CDR3 is built from 15 residues. With 5 bases clipped from V and 6 bases from J, the junction kept 13 bases outside the gene matches. The CDR3 DNA reads as TGTGCCAGCAGTATCTCCGCGGGAGAGGTGCGCGAGCAGTACTTC. This sequence encodes CASSISAGEVREQYF.

About this clonotype: Sequence at one end of the junction differs from germline and may be a read error. The V gene is TRBV20-1, the J gene TRBJ2-1; possible D gene TRBD2, 5 bases. Germline V gives CDR1 DFQATT, CDR2 SNEGSKA (reference sequence). This CDR3 is built from 15 residues. The CDR3 DNA reads TGCAGTGCTAGAGATCCCGGGGAGCCGTACAGTGAGCAGTTCTTC. It translates to CSARDPGEPYSEQFF.